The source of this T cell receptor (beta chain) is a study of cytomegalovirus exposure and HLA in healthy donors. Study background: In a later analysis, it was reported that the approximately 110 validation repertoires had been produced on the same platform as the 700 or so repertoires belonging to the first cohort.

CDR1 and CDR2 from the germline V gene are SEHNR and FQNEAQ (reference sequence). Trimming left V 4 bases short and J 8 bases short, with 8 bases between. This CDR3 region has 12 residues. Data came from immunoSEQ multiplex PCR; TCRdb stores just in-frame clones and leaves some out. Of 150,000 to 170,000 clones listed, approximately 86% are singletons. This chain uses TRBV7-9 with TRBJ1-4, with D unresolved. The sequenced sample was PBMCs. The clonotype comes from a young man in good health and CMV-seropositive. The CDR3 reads CASSWRGEKLFF. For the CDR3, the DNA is TGTGCCAGCAGCTGGCGGGGAGAAAAACTGTTTTTT.